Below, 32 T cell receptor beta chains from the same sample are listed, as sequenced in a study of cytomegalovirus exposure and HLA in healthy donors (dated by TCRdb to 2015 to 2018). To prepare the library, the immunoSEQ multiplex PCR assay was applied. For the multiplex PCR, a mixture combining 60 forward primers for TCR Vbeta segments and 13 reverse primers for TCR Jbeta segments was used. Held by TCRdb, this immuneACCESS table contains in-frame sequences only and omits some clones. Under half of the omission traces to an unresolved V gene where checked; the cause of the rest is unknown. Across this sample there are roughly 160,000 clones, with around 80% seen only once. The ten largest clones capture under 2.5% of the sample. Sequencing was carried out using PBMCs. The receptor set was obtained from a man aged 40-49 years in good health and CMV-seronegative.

The CDR3 nucleotides read TGCGCCAGCAGCCAAGATTTACATCCGGGACTAGCTTACAATGAGCAGTTCTTC. This encodes CASSQDLHPGLAYNEQFF. The chain has TRBV4-3 and TRBJ2-1; TRBD2 matches 9 bases. Germline CDR1 reads LGHNA; CDR2 reads YSLEER. The CDR3 length is 18 residues. Unmatched junction bases numbered 10, after V lost 0 bases and J lost 4 bases.

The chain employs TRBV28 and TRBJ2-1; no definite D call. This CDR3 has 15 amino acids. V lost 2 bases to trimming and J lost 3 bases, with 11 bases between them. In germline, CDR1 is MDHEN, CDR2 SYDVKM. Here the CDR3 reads CASSLPGMGYNEQFF. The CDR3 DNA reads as TGTGCCAGCAGTTTACCAGGCATGGGCTACAATGAGCAGTTCTTC. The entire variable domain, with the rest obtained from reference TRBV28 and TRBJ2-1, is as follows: DVKVTQSSRYLVKRTGEKVFLECVQDMDHENMFWYRQDPGLGLRLIYFSYDVKMKEKGDIPEGYSVSREKKERFSLILESASTNQTSMYLCASSLPGMGYNEQFFGPGTRLTVL.

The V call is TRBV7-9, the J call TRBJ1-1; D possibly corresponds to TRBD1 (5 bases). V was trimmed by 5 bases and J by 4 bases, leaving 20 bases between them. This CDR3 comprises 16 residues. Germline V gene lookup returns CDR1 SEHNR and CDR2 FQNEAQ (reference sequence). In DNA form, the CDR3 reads TGTGCCAGCAGCGGAGGAGTGGGGGGTACAATCACTGAAGCTTTCTTT. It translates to CASSGGVGGTITEAFF.

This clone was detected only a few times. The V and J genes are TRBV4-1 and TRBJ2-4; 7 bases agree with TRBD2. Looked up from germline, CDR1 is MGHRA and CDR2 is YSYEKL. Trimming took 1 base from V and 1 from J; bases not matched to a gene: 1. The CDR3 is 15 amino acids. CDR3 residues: CASSQVGGAKNIQYF. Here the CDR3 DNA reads TGCGCCAGCAGCCAAGTGGGGGGGGCCAAAAACATTCAGTACTTC.

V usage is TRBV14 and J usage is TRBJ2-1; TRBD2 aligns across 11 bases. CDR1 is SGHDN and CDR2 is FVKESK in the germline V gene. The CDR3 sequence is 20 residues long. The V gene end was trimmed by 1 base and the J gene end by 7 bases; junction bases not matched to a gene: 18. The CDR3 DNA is TGTGCCAGCAGCCAAGTCGTTGGTAGCGGGAGGGAAAGGATCAGGAATGAGCAGTTCTTC. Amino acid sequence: CASSQVVGSGRERIRNEQFF. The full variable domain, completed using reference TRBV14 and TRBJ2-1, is EAGVTQFPSHSVIEKGQTVTLRCDPISGHDNLYWYRRVMGKEIKFLLHFVKESKQDESGMPNNRFLAERTGGTYSTLKVQPAELEDSGVYFCASSQVVGSGRERIRNEQFFGPGTRLTVL.

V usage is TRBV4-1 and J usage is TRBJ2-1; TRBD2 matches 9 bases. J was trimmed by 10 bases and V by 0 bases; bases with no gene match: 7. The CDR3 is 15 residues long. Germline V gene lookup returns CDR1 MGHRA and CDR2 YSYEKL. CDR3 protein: CASSQDPTSGREQFF. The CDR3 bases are TGCGCCAGCAGCCAAGACCCGACTAGCGGCAGGGAGCAGTTCTTC.

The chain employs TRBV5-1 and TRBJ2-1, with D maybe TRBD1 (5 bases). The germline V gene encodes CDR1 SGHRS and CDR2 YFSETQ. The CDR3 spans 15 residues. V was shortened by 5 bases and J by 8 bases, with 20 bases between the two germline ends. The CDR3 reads CASSPSPRQFDEQFF. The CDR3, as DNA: TGCGCCAGCAGTCCAAGCCCCCGACAGTTCGATGAGCAGTTCTTC.

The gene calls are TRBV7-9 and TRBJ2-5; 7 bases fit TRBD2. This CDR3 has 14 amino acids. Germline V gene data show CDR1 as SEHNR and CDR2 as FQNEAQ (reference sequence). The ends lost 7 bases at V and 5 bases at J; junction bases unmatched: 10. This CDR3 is CASTYFGAGETQYF. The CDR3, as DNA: TGTGCCAGCACCTACTTCGGAGCGGGGGAGACCCAGTACTTC.

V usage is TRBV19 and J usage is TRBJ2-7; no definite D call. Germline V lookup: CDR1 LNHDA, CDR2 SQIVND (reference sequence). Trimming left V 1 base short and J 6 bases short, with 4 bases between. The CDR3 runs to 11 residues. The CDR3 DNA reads TGTGCCAGTAGTATAGGTCTCGAGCAGTACTTC. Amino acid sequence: CASSIGLEQYF.

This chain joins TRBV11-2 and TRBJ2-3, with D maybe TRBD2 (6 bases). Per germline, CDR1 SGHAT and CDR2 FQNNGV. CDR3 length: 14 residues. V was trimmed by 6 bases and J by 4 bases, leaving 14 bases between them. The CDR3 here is CASRLGAGSDTQYF. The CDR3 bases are TGTGCCAGCAGACTCGGGGCGGGGTCAGATACGCAGTATTTT.

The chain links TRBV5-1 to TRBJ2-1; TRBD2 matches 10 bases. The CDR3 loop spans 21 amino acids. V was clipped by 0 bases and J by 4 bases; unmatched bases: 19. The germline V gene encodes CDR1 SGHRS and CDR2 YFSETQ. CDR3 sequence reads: CASSLAARQGISSGSYNEQFF. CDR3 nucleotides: TGCGCCAGCAGCTTGGCCGCGAGACAGGGGATTTCTAGCGGGAGTTACAATGAGCAGTTCTTC.

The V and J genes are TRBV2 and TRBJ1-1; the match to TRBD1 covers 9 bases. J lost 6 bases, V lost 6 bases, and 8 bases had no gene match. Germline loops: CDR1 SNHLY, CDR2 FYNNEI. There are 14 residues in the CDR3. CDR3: CASRSGTGSSEAFF. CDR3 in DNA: TGTGCCAGCAGATCCGGGACAGGGTCGTCTGAAGCTTTCTTT.

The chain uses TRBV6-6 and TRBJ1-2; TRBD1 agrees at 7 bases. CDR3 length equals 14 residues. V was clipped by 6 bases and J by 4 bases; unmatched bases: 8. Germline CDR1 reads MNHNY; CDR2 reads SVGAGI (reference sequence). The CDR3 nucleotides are TGTGCCAGCAGGGCTGCGGGACAGTTCTATGGCTACACCTTC. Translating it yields CASRAAGQFYGYTF.

CDR3 nucleotides: TGTGCCAGTAGGAGACAGGGGGAGGCCTATGGCTACACCTTC. This codes for CASRRQGEAYGYTF. This chain uses TRBV19 with TRBJ1-2; TRBD1 agrees at 9 bases. The CDR3 spans 14 residues. V lost 6 bases to trimming and J lost 4 bases; unmatched junction nucleotides: 6. Germline-derived CDR1 and CDR2 are LNHDA and SQIVND (reference sequence).

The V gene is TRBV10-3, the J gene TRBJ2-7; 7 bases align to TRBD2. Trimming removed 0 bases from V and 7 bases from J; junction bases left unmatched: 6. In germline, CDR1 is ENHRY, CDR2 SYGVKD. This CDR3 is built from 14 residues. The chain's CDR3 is CAISESSGIGEQYF. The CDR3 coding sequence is TGTGCCATCAGTGAGTCGAGCGGGATTGGAGAGCAGTACTTC.

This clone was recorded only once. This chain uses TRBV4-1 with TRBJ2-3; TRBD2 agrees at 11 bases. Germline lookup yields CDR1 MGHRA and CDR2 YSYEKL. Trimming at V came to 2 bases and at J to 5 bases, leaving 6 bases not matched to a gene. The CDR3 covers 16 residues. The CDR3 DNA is TGCGCCAGCAGCCAACCACTAGCGGGAGCGGGAGATACGCAGTATTTT. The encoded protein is CASSQPLAGAGDTQYF.

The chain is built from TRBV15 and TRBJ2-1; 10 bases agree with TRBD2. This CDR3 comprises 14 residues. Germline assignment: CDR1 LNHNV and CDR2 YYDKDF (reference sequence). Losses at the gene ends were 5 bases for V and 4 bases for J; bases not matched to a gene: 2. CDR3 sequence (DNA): TGTGCCACCAGCCAGCGGGGGGGGTACAATGAGCAGTTCTTC. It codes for CATSQRGGYNEQFF. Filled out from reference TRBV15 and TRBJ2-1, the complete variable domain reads DAMVIQNPRYQVTQFGKPVTLSCSQTLNHNVMYWYQQKSSQAPKLLFHYYDKDFNNEADTPDNFQSRRPNTSFCFLDIRSPGLGDTAMYLCATSQRGGYNEQFFGPGTRLTVL.

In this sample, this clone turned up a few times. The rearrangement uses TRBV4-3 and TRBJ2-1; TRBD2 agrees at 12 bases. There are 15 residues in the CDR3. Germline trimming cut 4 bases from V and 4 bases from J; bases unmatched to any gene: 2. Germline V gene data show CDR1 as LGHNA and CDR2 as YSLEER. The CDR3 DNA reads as TGCGCCAGCAGCCGAGGACTAGCGGGATACAATGAGCAGTTCTTC. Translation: CASSRGLAGYNEQFF.

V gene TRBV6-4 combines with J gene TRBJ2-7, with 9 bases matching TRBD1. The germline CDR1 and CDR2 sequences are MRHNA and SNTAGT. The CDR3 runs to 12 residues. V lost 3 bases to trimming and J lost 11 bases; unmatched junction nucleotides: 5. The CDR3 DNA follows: TGTGCCAGCAGTGAGGTACGGACAGGGGAGTACTTC. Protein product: CASSEVRTGEYF.

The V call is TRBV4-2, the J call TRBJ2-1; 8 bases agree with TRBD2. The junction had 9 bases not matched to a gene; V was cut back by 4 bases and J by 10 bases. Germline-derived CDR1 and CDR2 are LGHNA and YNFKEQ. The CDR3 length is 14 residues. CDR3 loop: CASSLGPSGPEQFF. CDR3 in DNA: TGTGCCAGCAGCCTGGGCCCTAGCGGGCCCGAGCAGTTCTTC.

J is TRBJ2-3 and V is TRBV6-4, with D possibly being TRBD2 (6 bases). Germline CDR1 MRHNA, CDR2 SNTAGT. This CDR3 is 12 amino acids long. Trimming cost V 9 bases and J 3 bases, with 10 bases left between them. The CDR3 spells CARSSGTDTQYF. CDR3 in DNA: TGTGCCAGGAGTAGCGGAACAGATACGCAGTATTTT.

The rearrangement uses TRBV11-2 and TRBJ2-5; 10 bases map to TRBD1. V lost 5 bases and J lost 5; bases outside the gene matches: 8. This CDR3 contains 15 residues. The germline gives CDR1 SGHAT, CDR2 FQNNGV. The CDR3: CASSLQGTGVETQYF. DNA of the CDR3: TGTGCCAGCAGCCTCCAGGGGACAGGGGTGGAGACCCAGTACTTC.

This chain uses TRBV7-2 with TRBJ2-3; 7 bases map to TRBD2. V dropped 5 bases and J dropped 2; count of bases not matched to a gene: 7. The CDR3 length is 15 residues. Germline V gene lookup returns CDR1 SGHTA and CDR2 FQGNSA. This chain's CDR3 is CASSPDAGDTDTQYF. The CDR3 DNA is TGTGCCAGCAGCCCTGACGCGGGGGACACAGATACGCAGTATTTT.

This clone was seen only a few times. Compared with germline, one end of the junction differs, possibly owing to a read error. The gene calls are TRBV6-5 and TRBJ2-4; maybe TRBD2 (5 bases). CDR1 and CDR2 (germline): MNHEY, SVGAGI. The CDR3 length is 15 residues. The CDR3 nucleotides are TGTGCCAGCAGTTACTCGGAGCTAGCCAAAAACAGTCAGTACTTC. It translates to CASSYSELAKNSQYF.

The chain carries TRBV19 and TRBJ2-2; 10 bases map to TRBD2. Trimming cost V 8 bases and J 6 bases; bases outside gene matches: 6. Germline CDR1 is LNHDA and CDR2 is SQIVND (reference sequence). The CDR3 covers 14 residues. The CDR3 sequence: CASQLAGVAGELFF. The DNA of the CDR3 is TGTGCCAGTCAGCTAGCGGGAGTTGCCGGGGAGCTGTTTTTT.

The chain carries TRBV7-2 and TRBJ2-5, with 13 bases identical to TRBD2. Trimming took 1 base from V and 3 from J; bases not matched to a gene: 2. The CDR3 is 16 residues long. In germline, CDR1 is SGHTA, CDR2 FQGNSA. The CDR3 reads CASSLGTSGREETQYF. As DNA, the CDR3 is TGTGCCAGCAGCTTAGGGACTAGCGGGAGAGAAGAGACCCAGTACTTC.

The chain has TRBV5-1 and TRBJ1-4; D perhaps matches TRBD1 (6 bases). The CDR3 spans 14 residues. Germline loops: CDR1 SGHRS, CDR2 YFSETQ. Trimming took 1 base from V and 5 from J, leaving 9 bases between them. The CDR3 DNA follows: TGCGCCAGCAGCTTGACAGGGAGAAATGAAAAACTGTTTTTT. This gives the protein CASSLTGRNEKLFF.

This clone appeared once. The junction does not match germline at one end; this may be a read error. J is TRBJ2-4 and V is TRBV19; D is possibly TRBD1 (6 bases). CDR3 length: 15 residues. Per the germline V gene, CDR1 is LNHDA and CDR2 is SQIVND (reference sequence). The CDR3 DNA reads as TGTGCCAGTAGTATCAGGACAGCCTCGGGGAACAGTCAGTACTTC. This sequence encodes CASSIRTASGNSQYF.

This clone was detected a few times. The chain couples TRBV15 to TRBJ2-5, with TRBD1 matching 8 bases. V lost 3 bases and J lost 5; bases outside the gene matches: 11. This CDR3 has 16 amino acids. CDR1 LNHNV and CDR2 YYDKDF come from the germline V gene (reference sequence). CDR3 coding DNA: TGTGCCACCAGCAGCCAACAGGGGGTGAGGCCCGAGACCCAGTACTTC. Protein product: CATSSQQGVRPETQYF.

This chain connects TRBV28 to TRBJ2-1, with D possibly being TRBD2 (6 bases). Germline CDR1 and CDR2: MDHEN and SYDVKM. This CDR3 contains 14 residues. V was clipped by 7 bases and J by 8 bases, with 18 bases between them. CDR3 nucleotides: TGTGCCAGCACCCAAGGATCGGGACTCGATGAGCAGTTCTTC. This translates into CASTQGSGLDEQFF.

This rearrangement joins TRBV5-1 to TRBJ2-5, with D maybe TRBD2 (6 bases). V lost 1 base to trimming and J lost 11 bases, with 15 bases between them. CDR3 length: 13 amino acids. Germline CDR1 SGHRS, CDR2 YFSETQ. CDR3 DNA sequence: TGCGCCAGCAGCTTGATGGGGACTCCGCAGCAGTACTTC. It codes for CASSLMGTPQQYF.

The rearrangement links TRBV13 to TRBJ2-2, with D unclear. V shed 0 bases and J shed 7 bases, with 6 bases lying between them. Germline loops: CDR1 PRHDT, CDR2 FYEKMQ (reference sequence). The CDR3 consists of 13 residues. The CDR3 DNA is TGTGCCAGCAGCTTAGGAGCGAACGGGGAGCTGTTTTTT. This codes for CASSLGANGELFF.